Listed here is a single T cell receptor beta chain. The data belong to a study of blood T cells in healthy people across ages. Then a second PCR, running about 6 to 12 cycles, was carried out with a sample-barcoded 5' primer and a J-beta primer mix. One entry per CDR3 protein, called by TCRdb with MiXCR from the 5' RACE reads. This sample has approximately 960,000 distinct CDR3 sequences, with 25% to 35% found just once. These data also formed part of another study, on T cells of mothers and their children. From that study: Each donor was one of three healthy Caucasian mothers or one of their six children.

Material for sequencing was blood. This receptor was identified in a woman aged 40 to 50 in good health.

Written as DNA, the CDR3 is TGTGCCAGCATTCCAGGGACAGGGTATGGCTACACCTTC. This translates into CASIPGTGYGYTF. The chain is built from TRBV12-3 or TRBV12-4 and TRBJ1-2; 9 nucleotides agree with TRBD1. There are 13 residues in the CDR3. V shed 7 bases, J shed 5 bases, and the junction held 5 bases outside the gene matches.